The rows below give T cell receptor beta chains drawn from one sample of a study of CD4 T cells in relation to SARS-CoV-2 and coronaviruses. These receptors are not linked to any known antigen. Profiled with immunoSEQ multiplex PCR; TCRdb holds only in-frame clones, not every one. The sample records 25,000 to 30,000 clones, around 78% being singletons. The sequenced sample was CD4+ T cells from PBMCs, cultured in vitro. The receptors were gathered from a human donor in good health. The CDR3 runs from the conserved cysteine through the conserved F or W. A D gene is named only where the DNA matches it firmly. Expanded clones are given a class, and other clones once, few, many or no size at all.

TRBD1,TRBJ1-3,once,TRBV6-5,TGTGCCAGCAGAGGACAGGGTGTAACTGGAAACACCATATATTTT,CASRGQGVTGNTIYF
TRBD2,TRBJ2-2,few,TRBV6-2/TRBV6-3,TGTGCCAGCAGTCCCCAGACTAGCGGGAGGGCCCTTAGCACCGGGGAGCTGTTTTTT,CASSPQTSGRALSTGELFF
NA,TRBJ2-7,few,TRBV5-4,TGTGCCAGCAGCTTGCCTGGCGGTATCTACGAGCAGTACTTC,CASSLPGGIYEQYF
NA,TRBJ1-4,NA,TRBV28,TGTGCCAGCAGTTTATCAGGGGCTCGGCTAATTGAAAAACTGTTTTTT,CASSLSGARLIEKLFF
NA,TRBJ2-5,NA,TRBV3-1/TRBV3-2,TGTGCCAGCAGCCAAGGCGGCCGGGAGACCCAGTACTTC,CASSQGGRETQYF
NA,TRBJ2-1,NA,TRBV6-4,TGTGCCAGCAGTGCTCGGTTTGGGAATGAGCAGTTCTTC,CASSARFGNEQFF
NA,TRBJ2-1,NA,TRBV5-1,TGCGCCAGCAGCTCCAAGCGAGGGAATGAGCAGTTCTTC,CASSSKRGNEQFF
NA,TRBJ2-7,few,TRBV5-6,TGTGCCAGCAGCCCGCGGTCCTATGCCTACGAGCAGTACTTC,CASSPRSYAYEQYF
TRBD2,TRBJ2-1,few,TRBV10-3,TGTGCCATCAGTGAGCGGGAGGCCGGATACAATGAGCAGTTCTTC,CAISEREAGYNEQFF
NA,TRBJ1-1,medium-sized,TRBV5-8,TGTGCCAGCAGCACGGGGCTCACTGAAGCTTTCTTT,CASSTGLTEAFF
NA,TRBJ2-7,NA,TRBV9,TGTGCCAGCAGCGTGGGCAGCCCGGCCGGCGAGCAGTACTTC,CASSVGSPAGEQYF
TRBD2,TRBJ2-7,NA,TRBV7-2,TGTGCCAGCAGCTTAGACCGGACTAGTGTAATCTACGAGCAGTACTTC,CASSLDRTSVIYEQYF
NA,TRBJ2-7,few,TRBV5-1,TGCGCCAGCAGCCTGGGGGGATCCCTCTACGAGCAGTACTTC,CASSLGGSLYEQYF
TRBD1,TRBJ1-4,NA,TRBV28,TGTGCCAGCCACCGACAGGGTAGGGCTAATGAAAAACTGTTTTTT,CASHRQGRANEKLFF
TRBD2,TRBJ2-2,NA,TRBV7-9,TGTGCCAGCAGCCCCGGGACGGGGGGTACCGGGGAGCTGTTTTTT,CASSPGTGGTGELFF
NA,TRBJ2-3,NA,TRBV19,TGTGCCAGTATGGAAAGAGGGGGGCGCCTCCGGGACTCACAGTATTTT,CASMERGGRLRDSQYF
TRBD1,TRBJ1-2,NA,TRBV12-3/TRBV12-4,TGTGCCAGCGGGCCAGGGGGAAACTATGGCTACACCTTC,CASGPGGNYGYTF
TRBD1,TRBJ1-3,few,TRBV5-5,TGTGCCAGCAGCTCATACCACAGGGGCTCTGGAAACACCATATATTTT,CASSSYHRGSGNTIYF
NA,TRBJ1-1,NA,TRBV7-2,TGTGCCAGCATCCGCAGCAGGGGGAACACTGAAGCTTTCTTT,CASIRSRGNTEAFF
NA,TRBJ2-2,NA,TRBV7-2,TGTGCCAGCAGCTCAAGCCAGGGGCGAGTCACCGGGGAGCTGTTTTTT,CASSSSQGRVTGELFF